One and the same sample provided the 7 T cell receptor beta chains below, sequenced in a study of CD8 T cells in ankylosing spondylitis. TCRdb reprocessed the 5' RACE reads via MiXCR and lists one record per CDR3 protein. The sample comprises some 120,000 distinct CDR3 sequences, 6.5% to 9% of which are singletons, and 12% rests with the top ten. Sequencing was done on a sample of blood, either unsorted or a sorted T cell fraction (not recorded which). These receptors were obtained from a male donor with ankylosing spondylitis or in good health (not recorded which).

This clonotype was recorded many times. The J gene is TRBJ1-4, the V gene TRBV20-1; D might be TRBD1 (6 bases). This CDR3 has 15 amino acids. The ends were cut back, 5 bases at V and 0 bases at J, with 13 bases in the middle. Germline V CDR1 and CDR2: DFQATT, SNEGSKA (reference sequence). The CDR3 is CSAERGGTTNEKLFF. The CDR3 DNA reads as TGCAGTGCTGAGAGAGGGGGAACAACTAATGAAAAACTGTTTTTT.

This clonotype was counted many times. The DNA of the CDR3 is TGTGCCAGCTCACCAGGGGCGGGGGCCTACAATGAGCAGTTCTTC. It codes for CASSPGAGAYNEQFF. The V call is TRBV18, the J call TRBJ2-1; TRBD2 agrees at 7 bases. The CDR3 covers 15 residues. Looked up from germline, CDR1 is KGHSH and CDR2 is LQKENI. The V and J ends lost 2 bases and 2 bases, in that order; junction bases with no gene match: 3.

About this clonotype itself: A much more abundant neighbour one base away suggests this may be a read error. The chain combines TRBV4-1 with TRBJ1-1, with 9 nucleotides matching TRBD1. Germline V gene sequence: CDR1 MGHRA, CDR2 YSYEKL. The CDR3 extends over 15 amino acids. The CDR3 DNA reads as TGTGCCATCAGCCACGGACAGGGGATGAACACTGAAGCTTTCTTT. Amino acids: CAISHGQGMNTEAFF.

This clonotype came up many times. The genes are TRBV5-1 and TRBJ2-3; D may be TRBD1 (6 bases). CDR1 and CDR2 from the germline V gene are SGHRS and YFSETQ. V was pared by 0 bases and J by 8 bases, with 13 bases between. CDR3 length: 14 residues. The DNA of the CDR3 is TGCGCCAGCAGCTTGGACAGTAGGGGGTCTACGCAGTATTTT. Translation: CASSLDSRGSTQYF.

This clonotype was observed at least ten times. The chain is built from TRBV6-1 and TRBJ2-2; 7 bases are shared with TRBD1. J was trimmed by 6 bases and V by 4 bases; bases with no gene match: 8. This CDR3 region has 15 residues. Germline CDR1 and CDR2: MNHNS and SASEGT. The CDR3 region has the DNA TGTGCCAGCAGTGTAGACAGGGTAGGGTCCGGGGAGCTGTTTTTT. Protein: CASSVDRVGSGELFF.

This clonotype was detected many times. The chain uses TRBV7-8 and TRBJ2-3; D may match TRBD1 or TRBD2 (5 bases each). This CDR3 region has 14 residues. The germline V and J ends were trimmed by 5 bases and 2 bases, with 11 bases remaining between them. The germline V gene has CDR1 SGHVS and CDR2 FQNEAQ. In DNA form, the CDR3 reads TGTGCCAGCAGCAGAGGGACGGCCACAGATACGCAGTATTTT. Translating gives CASSRGTATDTQYF.

This clonotype was counted at least ten times. The V call is TRBV7-2, the J call TRBJ2-3; no definite D call. Per the germline V gene, CDR1 is SGHTA and CDR2 is FQGNSA. This CDR3 has 12 amino acids. Trimming removed 1 base from V and 3 bases from J, with 2 bases in between. In DNA, the CDR3 is TGTGCCAGCAGCTTAGGGACAGATACGCAGTATTTT. This encodes CASSLGTDTQYF.